The 9 T cell receptor beta chains below were found in one sample sequenced in a study of OX40 agonist ivuxolimab in advanced cancers. TCRdb keeps only in-frame clones here, not all; method: immunoSEQ multiplex PCR. The sample includes 70,000 to 75,000 clones, about 85% seen only once; the top ten take around 6.4%. Sequencing was performed on CD4+ or CD8+ T cells sorted from blood, taken in a trial of the OX40 agonist ivuxolimab. These receptors all come from an adult with an advanced solid tumor such as melanoma, head and neck, liver or kidney cancer.

This clone was picked up a small number of times. This chain uses TRBV5-1 with TRBJ2-7; 9 bases map to TRBD2. Trimming took 5 bases from V and 4 from J; bases not matched to a gene: 10. Germline loops: CDR1 SGHRS, CDR2 YFSETQ. There are 15 residues in the CDR3. In DNA, the CDR3 is TGCGCCAGCAGTAAGCGGGAGGTATGGGCTTACGAGCAGTACTTC. This sequence encodes CASSKREVWAYEQYF.

The gene calls are TRBV7-2 and TRBJ2-5, with TRBD2 as a possible D gene (7 bases). This CDR3 has 16 residues. The V and J ends lost 3 bases and 2 bases respectively, with 16 bases between them. The germline gives CDR1 SGHTA, CDR2 FQGNSA. The CDR3 sequence: CASSFGGGRAQETQYF. As DNA, the CDR3 is TGTGCCAGCAGCTTTGGGGGGGGCCGAGCTCAAGAGACCCAGTACTTC.

The V gene is TRBV6-1, the J gene TRBJ1-1, with TRBD1 as a possible D gene (6 bases). CDR1 and CDR2 (germline): MNHNS, SASEGT. The V and J ends lost 2 bases and 1 base respectively, with 14 bases between them. The CDR3 has 16 amino acids. The CDR3 loop is CASSETHARGNTEAFF. CDR3 bases: TGTGCCAGCAGTGAAACTCATGCCAGGGGGAACACTGAAGCTTTCTTT.

A single count supports this clone. V gene TRBV5-1 combines with J gene TRBJ1-2; a weak D match, TRBD1 (6 bases). The length of the CDR3 is 13 residues. The V and J ends lost 1 base and 6 bases respectively, with 10 bases between them. Germline CDR1 and CDR2: SGHRS and YFSETQ. The CDR3 region is CASSLTGRDGYTF. The CDR3 region has the DNA TGCGCCAGCAGCTTGACAGGGAGGGATGGCTACACCTTC.

The chain employs TRBV28 and TRBJ2-7; TRBD1 matches at 7 bases. The germline CDR1 and CDR2 sequences are MDHEN and SYDVKM. This CDR3 has 15 residues. The V segment lost 1 base and the J segment 5 bases; nucleotides outside the gene matches: 8. CDR3 amino acids: CASSLSATGYDEQYF. The CDR3 region has the DNA TGTGCCAGCAGTTTATCGGCGACAGGGTACGACGAGCAGTACTTC.

This rearrangement joins TRBV7-2 to TRBJ1-6; 8 bases agree with TRBD1. Germline lookup yields CDR1 SGHTA and CDR2 FQGNSA. V lost 5 bases to trimming and J lost 8 bases; unmatched junction nucleotides: 11. CDR3 length: 16 amino acids. CDR3 in DNA: TGTGCCAGCAGCCAAGAGCTCGGACAGGGAGATTCACCCCTCCACTTT. It encodes CASSQELGQGDSPLHF.

The V and J genes are TRBV7-8 and TRBJ1-2; 10 positions match TRBD1. The CDR3 has 14 residues. Looked up from germline, CDR1 is SGHVS and CDR2 is FQNEAQ. Germline trimming cut 5 bases from V and 4 bases from J; bases unmatched to any gene: 4. The CDR3 loop is CASSVGQGGYGYTF. The CDR3 coding sequence is TGTGCCAGCAGCGTAGGACAGGGGGGCTATGGCTACACCTTC. The full variable domain, its missing parts supplied by reference TRBV7-8 and TRBJ1-2, is GAGVSQSPRYKVAKRGQDVALRCDPISGHVSLFWYQQALGQGPEFLTYFQNEAQLDKSGLPSDRFFAERPEGSVSTLKIQRTQQEDSAVYLCASSVGQGGYGYTFGSGTRLTVV.

The chain joins TRBV18 to TRBJ1-3; unclear D gene. The germline CDR1 and CDR2 sequences are KGHSH and LQKENI. CDR3 length: 15 residues. Trimming stripped 6 bases from V and 0 bases from J, with 12 bases between. CDR3 DNA sequence: TGTGCCAGCTCCCTAGGAGCCAACTCTGGAAACACCATATATTTT. This translates into CASSLGANSGNTIYF.

CDR3 sequence: CASSPLAESSYNEQFF. The CDR3 DNA sequence: TGTGCCAGCAGTCCCCTAGCGGAGAGCTCCTACAATGAGCAGTTCTTC. The chain combines TRBV27 with TRBJ2-1, with 7 positions matching TRBD2. This CDR3 is 16 amino acids long. V dropped 5 bases and J dropped 0; count of bases not matched to a gene: 7. Germline loops: CDR1 MNHEY, CDR2 SMNVEV (reference sequence).